Listed below are T cell receptor beta chains from one sample, sequenced in a study of naive and memory T cell subsets. Via MiXCR, TCRdb re-called the UMI-ligation and nested PCR reads, giving one row per CDR3 protein. The data show 95,000 to 150,000 distinct CDR3 sequences, 30% to 45% seen once. The sequenced material came from central memory CD4+ T cells from blood. Receptor source: a human donor in good health. The CDR3 runs from the conserved cysteine through the conserved F or W. The order of the fields is V gene, CDR3 protein.

>TRBV29-1
CSVGQPGGQETQYF
>TRBV11-2
CASSLGLRGAEETQYF
>TRBV20-1
CSARGHREQYF
>TRBV24-1
CATSDKGEKLFF
>TRBV12-3/TRBV12-4
CASSLGVASTDTQYF
>TRBV5-1
CASSLTGGGSYNEQFF
>TRBV5-1
CASSTGQRYQYF
>TRBV4-3
CASSRDPSRGVEQFF
>TRBV28
CASSLIGQGAQPQHF
>TRBV18
CASSPPGGVNTEAFF
>TRBV14
CASSRRGGGGIEKLFF
>TRBV5-1
CASSYSGRNNEQFF